The 7 T cell receptor beta chains below come from one sample, sequenced in a study of PD-1 blockade in classical Hodgkin lymphoma. Only in-frame clones appear in the TCRdb table, and some are missing; sequencing was by immunoSEQ multiplex PCR. The sample lists approximately 50,000 clones, around two thirds occurring once. Autologous stem cell transplantation was followed by relapse in every patient, and brentuximab vedotin exposure varied. Specimen: peripheral blood mononuclear cells (PBMCs), collected before the second cycle of nivolumab. These receptors were obtained from a human donor with classical Hodgkin lymphoma.

The genes are TRBV7-9 and TRBJ2-1; 12 nucleotides agree with TRBD2. The J segment lost 9 bases and the V segment lost 4 bases, leaving 1 base of the junction unmatched. This CDR3 spans 13 amino acids. Germline-derived CDR1 and CDR2 are SEHNR and FQNEAQ (reference sequence). CDR3 in amino acids: CASSSGLAGEQFF. CDR3 sequence (DNA): TGTGCCAGCAGCTCGGGACTAGCGGGTGAGCAGTTCTTC.

The rearrangement uses TRBV28 and TRBJ2-6; D possibly corresponds to TRBD2 (6 bases). V gave up 5 bases and J gave up 3 bases, with 14 bases separating them. This CDR3 is 16 amino acids long. CDR1 and CDR2 (germline): MDHEN, SYDVKM. The CDR3 nucleotides are TGTGCCAGCAGTCCTTCGTTCGGGGGTGGGGCCAACGTCCTGACTTTC. Protein product: CASSPSFGGGANVLTF.

The rearrangement joins TRBV6-6 to TRBJ1-1; 9 nucleotides align to TRBD1. Germline CDR1 MNHNY, CDR2 SVGAGI (reference sequence). This CDR3 has 15 residues. The V gene end was trimmed by 4 bases and the J gene end by 4 bases; junction bases not matched to a gene: 7. In DNA, the CDR3 is TGTGCCAGCAGTTTCGCACAGGGGGCGATCACTGAAGCTTTCTTT. It encodes CASSFAQGAITEAFF.

The CDR3 nucleotides are TGTGCCAGTTCCTACCTGGGTGACTCCTACGAGCAGTACTTC. Protein: CASSYLGDSYEQYF. The chain uses TRBV6-6 and TRBJ2-7; D gene uncertain. The V and J ends lost 9 bases and 0 bases respectively, with 15 bases between them. CDR3 length: 14 residues. Per the germline V gene, CDR1 is MNHNY and CDR2 is SVGAGI (reference sequence).

This clone was counted a few times. The chain joins TRBV30 to TRBJ1-2; D possibly corresponds to TRBD1 (5 bases). V shed 2 bases and J shed 4 bases, with 17 bases lying between them. CDR1 and CDR2 from the germline V gene are GTSNPN and SVGIG (reference sequence). CDR3 length: 15 amino acids. The CDR3 DNA follows: TGTGCCTGGAGTAGTATCCGAGGGGCTACCTATGGCTACACCTTC. This codes for CAWSSIRGATYGYTF.

The J gene is TRBJ2-5, the V gene TRBV6-5, with TRBD2 matching 13 bases. With 2 bases clipped from V and 5 bases from J, the junction kept 5 bases outside the gene matches. This CDR3 has 16 residues. Germline V CDR1 and CDR2: MNHEY, SVGAGI. The CDR3 sequence: CASSYGLAGAGETQYF. The CDR3 DNA reads TGTGCCAGCAGTTACGGACTAGCGGGAGCGGGTGAGACCCAGTACTTC.

This chain links TRBV30 with TRBJ2-1; D ambiguous. The germline CDR1 and CDR2 sequences are GTSNPN and SVGIG (reference sequence). The V and J ends lost 0 bases and 6 bases respectively, with 0 bases between them. The CDR3 is made up of 10 amino acids. DNA of the CDR3: TGTGCCTGGAGTGTCAATGAGCAGTTCTTC. Residues: CAWSVNEQFF.